This is a list of T cell receptor beta chains from one sample in a study of blood T cell repertoires in COVID-19. Clones were read by immunoSEQ multiplex PCR, and TCRdb kept only the in-frame ones, dropping some. The sample has 130,000 or so clones; under 85% are singletons. The sample was PBMCs or T cells enriched from blood (not recorded which). These receptor sequences come from a man younger than 40 who had recovered from COVID-19. The CDR3 runs from the conserved cysteine through the conserved F or W. A D gene is named only where the DNA matches it firmly. Size is stated for part of the rows, as once, few or many counts, or as a class when the clone is expanded.

v_call,d_call,j_call,clone_size,cdr3_nt,cdr3_aa
TRBV14,NA,TRBJ1-4,NA,TGTGCCAGCAGCACGACCGGGCGGGGGGAAAAACTGTTTTTT,CASSTTGRGEKLFF
TRBV9,TRBD2,TRBJ2-1,NA,TGTGCCAGCAGCGTACTATCGGGGGGGCCTGATGAGCAGTTCTTC,CASSVLSGGPDEQFF
TRBV11-2,TRBD2,TRBJ2-5,NA,TGTGCCAGCAGCTGGGGACTAGCGGGGAAAGAGACCCAGTACTTC,CASSWGLAGKETQYF
TRBV5-1,TRBD1,TRBJ2-5,once,TGCGCCAGCCAAATTACCGGGACAGGGGAAGCGGAGACCCAGTACTTC,CASQITGTGEAETQYF
TRBV24-1,NA,TRBJ2-1,NA,TGTGCCACCAGTGATTTGAAGGGAGACAATGAGCAGTTCTTC,CATSDLKGDNEQFF
TRBV18,TRBD2,TRBJ2-7,NA,TGTGCCAGCTCACCATCCCGGGAGGGGGCCTACGAGCAGTACTTC,CASSPSREGAYEQYF
TRBV6-5,NA,TRBJ1-2,NA,TGTGCCAGCAGTTCTCACGACGGAGCCTATGGCTACACCTTC,CASSSHDGAYGYTF
TRBV23-1,NA,TRBJ2-1,NA,TGCGCCAGCAGTCAAGCCCCGGGGAGTAACGCGAATGAGCAGTTCTTC,CASSQAPGSNANEQFF
TRBV5-6,NA,TRBJ2-4,NA,TGTGCCAGCAGCTTTGGAACGGTTCTCGGGGAAAACATTCAGTACTTC,CASSFGTVLGENIQYF
TRBV7-2,NA,TRBJ2-3,NA,TGTGCCAGCAGCTTACTTAGGGGGAGGGGGACAGATACGCAGTATTTT,CASSLLRGRGTDTQYF
TRBV11-2,TRBD2,TRBJ2-1,NA,TGTGCCAGCAGCACAACCGGGAGGGCCGCAAGAGAGCAGTTCTTC,CASSTTGRAAREQFF